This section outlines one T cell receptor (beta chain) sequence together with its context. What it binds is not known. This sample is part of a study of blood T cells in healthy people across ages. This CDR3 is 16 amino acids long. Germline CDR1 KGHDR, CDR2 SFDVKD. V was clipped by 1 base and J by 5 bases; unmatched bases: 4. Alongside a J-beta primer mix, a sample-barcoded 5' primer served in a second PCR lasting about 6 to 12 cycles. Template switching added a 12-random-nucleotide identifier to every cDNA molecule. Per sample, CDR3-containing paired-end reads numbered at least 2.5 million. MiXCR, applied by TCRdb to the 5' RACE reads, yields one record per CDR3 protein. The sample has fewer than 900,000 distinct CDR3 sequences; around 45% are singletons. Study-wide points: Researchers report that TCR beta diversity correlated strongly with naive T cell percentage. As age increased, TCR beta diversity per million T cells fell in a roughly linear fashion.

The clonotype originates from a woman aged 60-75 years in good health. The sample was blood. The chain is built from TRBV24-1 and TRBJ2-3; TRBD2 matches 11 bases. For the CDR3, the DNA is TGTGCCACCAGTGATTTAATAGCGGGAGGGGGAGATACGCAGTATTTT. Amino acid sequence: CATSDLIAGGGDTQYF.